The sequence of this T cell receptor beta chain was determined in a study of regulatory T cells in long-lasting Graves disease. In building TCR beta libraries, iRepertoire HTBI primers were used together with Arm-PCR of CDR3 regions. In TCRdb, the multiplex PCR reads were re-called with MiXCR into one record per CDR3 protein. The table lists around 480,000 distinct CDR3 sequences, under 20% of them singletons. This CDR3 region has 18 residues. V was cut by 6 bases and J by 6 bases, with 27 bases left in between. Germline V CDR1 and CDR2: SNHLY, FYNNEI. This clonotype was observed many times. Time point indicated: newly diagnosed GD, antithyroid drugs for less than 3 months. Preparation of the TCR library used RNA extracted from PBMCs. The same data also went into a second study, on T cells in Graves' hyperthyroidism and ophthalmopathy.

The sequence was obtained from a man aged 35-49 years with Graves disease. The sample was peripheral blood mononuclear cells (PBMCs), taken at new diagnosis, from a patient treated with antithyroid drugs. V and J are TRBV2 and TRBJ2-4; D remains ambiguous. This chain's CDR3 is CASSRTVENYSKLNIQYF. For the CDR3, the DNA is TGTGCCAGCAGCAGGACCGTGGAGAACTATTCTAAACTAAACATTCAGTACTTC. Using reference TRBV2 and TRBJ2-4 for the parts outside the CDR3, the full variable domain is EPEVTQTPSHQVTQMGQEVILRCVPISNHLYFYWYRQILGQKVEFLVSFYNNEISEKSEIFDDQFSVERPDGSNFTLKIRSTKLEDSAMYFCASSRTVENYSKLNIQYFGAGTRLSVL.